Below, 25 T cell receptor beta chains from the same sample are listed, as sequenced in a study of neoadjuvant nivolumab and ipilimumab in lung cancer (TCRdb year 2020). In light of the paper, this sample's time point label describes: at surgical resection after neoadjuvant nivolumab +/- ipilimumab. Library preparation employed the immunoSEQ multiplex PCR assay. The clones in this table, taken by TCRdb from immuneACCESS, are in-frame only. Not every clone is retained; where verified, under half of the shortfall comes from an unresolved V gene, and the cause of the rest is unknown. Within this sample are fewer than 40,000 clones, with about nine tenths of them counted one time only. The biggest ten clones account for roughly 5% of the sample. Here the sequenced sample was peripheral blood, taken after neoadjuvant nivolumab, alone or with ipilimumab, at or shortly before surgery. The source of these receptors is an adult with non-small cell lung cancer.

This sequence joins TRBV28 and TRBJ2-5; 12 nucleotides align to TRBD2. CDR3 length: 19 amino acids. Germline CDR1 MDHEN, CDR2 SYDVKM. The V and J ends lost 2 bases and 3 bases, in that order; junction bases with no gene match: 13. The DNA for the CDR3 is TGTGCCAGCAGTTTAGAGGCTAGCGGGGGGGCTTCTACAGAAGAGACCCAGTACTTC. It translates to CASSLEASGGASTEETQYF.

The rearrangement uses TRBV5-4 and TRBJ2-5; TRBD1 agrees at 8 bases. This CDR3 is built from 14 residues. From germline, CDR1 is SGHNT and CDR2 YYREEE (reference sequence). The V gene end was trimmed by 4 bases and the J gene end by 5 bases; junction bases not matched to a gene: 7. The CDR3 spells CASSLDRARETQYF. CDR3 in DNA: TGTGCCAGCAGCCTGGACAGGGCCAGGGAGACCCAGTACTTC.

The chain employs TRBV2 and TRBJ1-1; perhaps TRBD1 as D (5 bases). The CDR3 is 15 residues long. Germline V gene lookup returns CDR1 SNHLY and CDR2 FYNNEI. Trimming stripped 1 base from V and 1 base from J, with 10 bases between. The CDR3 nucleotides are TGTGCCAGCAGTGAAGAAGGGGCCGAGAACACTGAAGCTTTCTTT. Encoded protein: CASSEEGAENTEAFF.

The J gene is TRBJ1-1, the V gene TRBV7-2; TRBD1 is a possible D gene (6 bases). This CDR3 has 15 amino acids. V was clipped by 0 bases and J by 4 bases, with 12 bases between them. The germline CDR1 and CDR2 sequences are SGHTA and FQGNSA. In nucleotides, the CDR3 is TGTGCCAGCAGCTTAGCGGGGGGCAGGGGCACTGAAGCTTTCTTT. It is translated as CASSLAGGRGTEAFF. The full variable domain, in which reference TRBV7-2 and TRBJ1-1 provide the parts outside the CDR3, is GAGVSQSPSNKVTEKGKDVELRCDPISGHTALYWYRQSLGQGLEFLIYFQGNSAPDKSGLPSDRFSAERTGGSVSTLTIQRTQQEDSAVYLCASSLAGGRGTEAFFGQGTRLTVV.

This clone was counted between two and nine times. J is TRBJ2-6 and V is TRBV2; 8 bases map to TRBD1. The V gene's germline CDR1 is SNHLY and CDR2 FYNNEI. The ends lost 4 bases at V and 2 bases at J; junction bases unmatched: 4. The CDR3 spans 16 residues. The CDR3, as DNA: TGTGCCAGCAGTGCCTTGACAGGGGCTGGGGCCAACGTCCTGACTTTC. Translation: CASSALTGAGANVLTF.

The chain employs TRBV7-3 and TRBJ2-1; 9 nucleotides align to TRBD1. The CDR3 runs 13 residues. The ends lost 5 bases at V and 8 bases at J; junction bases unmatched: 4. CDR1 is SGHTA, CDR2 FQGTGA, per germline. The CDR3 spells CASSGDRDHEQFF. Here the CDR3 DNA reads TGTGCCAGCAGCGGGGACAGGGACCATGAGCAGTTCTTC. The full variable domain, in which reference TRBV7-3 and TRBJ2-1 provide the parts outside the CDR3, is GAGVSQTPSNKVTEKGKYVELRCDPISGHTALYWYRQSLGQGPEFLIYFQGTGAADDSGLPNDRFFAVRPEGSVSTLKIQRTERGDSAVYLCASSGDRDHEQFFGPGTRLTVL.

Only one count was recorded for this clone. The chain is built from TRBV2 and TRBJ2-2; D is perhaps TRBD2 (6 bases). V lost 6 bases to trimming and J lost 4 bases, with 9 bases between them. Germline CDR1 SNHLY, CDR2 FYNNEI. The CDR3 is 13 residues long. This CDR3 reads CASRVGGTGELFF. CDR3 DNA sequence: TGTGCCAGCAGGGTGGGGGGCACCGGGGAGCTGTTTTTT.

The J gene is TRBJ2-1, the V gene TRBV29-1, with TRBD2 matching over 13 bases. Germline trimming cut 6 bases from V and 7 bases from J; bases unmatched to any gene: 9. This CDR3 has 15 residues. Germline CDR1 and CDR2: SQVTM and ANQGSEA. The DNA for the CDR3 is TGCAGCGTCACGATACTAGCGGGGGGGGTGAATGAGCAGTTCTTC. Protein product: CSVTILAGGVNEQFF.

The rearrangement joins TRBV9 to TRBJ2-6, with D possibly matching TRBD1 (6 bases). V was cut by 6 bases and J by 2 bases, with 6 bases left in between. Germline lookup yields CDR1 SGDLS and CDR2 YYNGEE. This CDR3 has 13 amino acids. The CDR3 DNA is TGTGCCAGCAACAGGGCTGGGGCCAACGTCCTGACTTTC. Amino acid sequence: CASNRAGANVLTF.

This chain uses TRBV5-1 with TRBJ1-1, with 7 bases aligning to TRBD1. CDR3 length equals 14 residues. Germline V gene data show CDR1 as SGHRS and CDR2 as YFSETQ. V gave up 3 bases and J gave up 4 bases; unmatched junction bases: 6. CDR3: CASSSGQDGTEAFF. The CDR3 coding sequence is TGCGCCAGCAGCTCAGGACAGGATGGCACTGAAGCTTTCTTT.

The chain recombines TRBV14 with TRBJ1-6, with 8 positions matching TRBD1. Germline assignment: CDR1 SGHDN and CDR2 FVKESK. The CDR3 covers 16 residues. Trimming took 4 bases from V and 6 from J; bases not matched to a gene: 8. In nucleotides, the CDR3 is TGTGCCAGCAGCCTAACAGGGGGATCCGGTAATTCACCCCTCCACTTT. Residues: CASSLTGGSGNSPLHF.

The rearrangement joins TRBV10-3 to TRBJ1-2, with unresolved D. The length of the CDR3 is 14 residues. Deletions cut 3 bases from V and 4 bases from J, with 12 bases between. Looked up from germline, CDR1 is ENHRY and CDR2 is SYGVKD. The CDR3 loop is CAISDMQEFYGYTF. The CDR3 DNA is TGTGCCATCAGTGATATGCAGGAGTTCTATGGCTACACCTTC.

The chain employs TRBV2 and TRBJ1-6; D ambiguous. Trimming took off 2 bases at V and 3 bases at J, with 20 bases between the two ends. The CDR3 is 19 residues long. Germline CDR1 SNHLY, CDR2 FYNNEI. The CDR3 DNA reads as TGTGCCAGCAGTGAAAGAGGTTTTCGTGGGCTTCTCTATAATTCACCCCTCCACTTT. Translation: CASSERGFRGLLYNSPLHF.

The CDR3 nucleotides are TGTGCCAGTATCGGGGCGTACACTGAAGCTTTCTTT. This sequence encodes CASIGAYTEAFF. The genes are TRBV19 and TRBJ1-1; D possibly corresponds to TRBD1 (5 bases). The CDR3 sequence is 12 residues long. CDR1 and CDR2 from the germline V gene are LNHDA and SQIVND (reference sequence). V lost 7 bases and J lost 3, with 9 bases in between.

The genes are TRBV4-1 and TRBJ2-1; maybe TRBD1 (6 bases). V gave up 2 bases and J gave up 0 bases, with 17 bases separating them. The CDR3 has 18 residues. Germline V CDR1 and CDR2: MGHRA, YSYEKL. The CDR3 region has the DNA TGCGCCAGCAGCCAAAGGAAAGGGCAGGGGCCCTCCTACAATGAGCAGTTCTTC. This gives the protein CASSQRKGQGPSYNEQFF.

This clone was seen just once. The chain has TRBV5-1 and TRBJ2-3; 9 bases align to TRBD2. V gave up 3 bases and J gave up 3 bases; unmatched junction bases: 11. The CDR3 is 17 amino acids. Germline V CDR1 and CDR2: SGHRS, YFSETQ. In nucleotides, the CDR3 is TGCGCCAGCAGCTCAAAAGCCCAAGCGGGGGGTACAGATACGCAGTATTTT. Its translation is CASSSKAQAGGTDTQYF.

The genes are TRBV5-5 and TRBJ1-5; D uncertain. Trimming pared 0 bases from V and 1 base from J, leaving 8 bases between. Germline loops: CDR1 SGHKS, CDR2 YYEKEE (reference sequence). This CDR3 has 15 residues. CDR3: CASSLVSMSNQPQHF. The CDR3 DNA sequence: TGTGCCAGCAGCTTGGTTTCGATGAGCAATCAGCCCCAGCATTTT.

The genes are TRBV6-5 and TRBJ1-1; D perhaps matches TRBD1 (5 bases). The CDR3 spans 14 residues. Trimming took 6 bases from V and 5 from J, leaving 16 bases between them. Germline loops: CDR1 MNHEY, CDR2 SVGAGI. The chain's CDR3 is CASSPTLEGTEAFF. In nucleotides, the CDR3 is TGTGCCAGCAGCCCGACCCTGGAGGGGACTGAAGCTTTCTTT.

The V and J genes are TRBV27 and TRBJ2-3; 7 bases align to TRBD2. CDR1 and CDR2 (germline): MNHEY, SMNVEV (reference sequence). The CDR3 has 17 amino acids. With 5 bases clipped from V and 1 base from J, the junction kept 12 bases outside the gene matches. The CDR3 DNA reads TGTGCCAGCAGTCAGTTAGGGCGGGAGAACGGCACAGATACGCAGTATTTT. Protein product: CASSQLGRENGTDTQYF.

The rearrangement joins TRBV5-8 to TRBJ2-5, with 11 positions matching TRBD1. There are 15 residues in the CDR3. Germline CDR1 SGHTS, CDR2 YDEGEE. J gave up 2 bases and V 6 bases, and 6 bases lay outside the gene matches. The CDR3 sequence is CASTPGQGVQETQYF. In DNA form, the CDR3 reads TGTGCCAGCACTCCGGGACAGGGGGTTCAAGAGACCCAGTACTTC.

The chain joins TRBV7-2 to TRBJ2-3, with a weak D call TRBD2 (5 bases). V gave up 2 bases and J gave up 6 bases, with 15 bases separating them. In germline, CDR1 is SGHTA, CDR2 FQGNSA. This CDR3 has 15 amino acids. CDR3 bases: TGTGCCAGCAGCTTAAATCGAGGTAGCGAGGATACGCAGTATTTT. Its protein is CASSLNRGSEDTQYF.

V is TRBV7-8 and J is TRBJ2-1, with 12 positions matching TRBD2. Germline V gene sequence: CDR1 SGHVS, CDR2 FQNEAQ. J was trimmed by 3 bases and V by 4 bases; bases with no gene match: 1. The CDR3 covers 15 residues. CDR3 coding DNA: TGTGCCAGCAGCTCGGGACTAGCGGGCTACAATGAGCAGTTCTTC. This codes for CASSSGLAGYNEQFF.

The chain carries TRBV7-9 and TRBJ1-1; D not resolved. In germline, CDR1 is SEHNR, CDR2 FQNEAQ (reference sequence). V lost 5 bases and J 5 bases, leaving 15 bases between the germline ends. The CDR3 sequence is 14 residues long. The CDR3 DNA sequence: TGTGCCAGCAGCATCCGACCGGCCGGGACTGAAGCTTTCTTT. Protein: CASSIRPAGTEAFF.

The genes are TRBV7-9 and TRBJ1-1, with TRBD1 matching over 7 bases. The CDR3 has 13 residues. J was trimmed by 12 bases and V by 3 bases; bases with no gene match: 10. The germline V gene has CDR1 SEHNR and CDR2 FQNEAQ (reference sequence). CDR3 nucleotide sequence: TGTGCCAGCAGCTTCGCCGGGACAGCGGCAACTTTCTTT. Its translation: CASSFAGTAATFF.

The chain recombines TRBV4-1 with TRBJ2-7; 10 positions match TRBD1. J lost 0 bases, V lost 1 base, and 12 bases had no gene match. Germline loops: CDR1 MGHRA, CDR2 YSYEKL. The CDR3 contains 19 residues. The CDR3 coding sequence is TGCGCCAGCAGCCAAGCTGGACAGGGGGTATTGGAAGGCTCCTACGAGCAGTACTTC. It specifies CASSQAGQGVLEGSYEQYF.